This T cell receptor beta chain derives from a study of blood T cell repertoires in COVID-19 (dated by TCRdb to 2019 to 2021). About the investigation overall: Samples from collaborators originated in the United States, Italy and Spain and spanned both the acute and convalescent phases of COVID-19. The repertoires were released in a freely available public database meant as a resource for research on the immune response to SARS-CoV-2. The dataset comprised deeply sampled blood TCRbeta repertoires from subjects exposed to, actively infected with, or recovered from COVID-19. Where available, HLA class I and class II types were obtained from metadata supplied by the sample provider rather than from assay-based typing. The material from the prospective study consisted of cDNA or gDNA derived from T cells, B-cell-depleted T cells, or PBMCs. The sample metadata nearly always contained a de-identified subject ID, COVID-19 status, age in years and sex. Samples were obtained from the ongoing ImmuneRACE study (first 160 participants) and from some 1,300 subjects provided by 6 global collaborators. Results and caveats for the whole study, not just this receptor: How much clinical and demographic metadata was included differed by source and by participant, and the metadata was provided uncurated.

Participants in the prospective study were aged roughly 18 to 100 years, lived in approximately 26 United States geographic areas, and enrolled through a virtual design. To assign participants to cohorts, the prospective study relied on clinical history that participants themselves reported in a screening survey and a study questionnaire. Recovered participants in ImmuneRACE Cohort 3 were defined by two consecutive negative NP/OP PCR tests, clearance by a healthcare professional, or resolution of symptoms. In the prospective study, whole blood, serum and a nasopharyngeal or oropharyngeal swab were collected from each participant by mobile phlebotomists. Over a roughly two-month period, participants in the prospective study had the option of providing additional blood draws and questionnaires. Blood samples from the prospective study were shipped frozen or at room temperature prior to DNA extraction.

TCRbeta CDR3 regions were amplified from genomic DNA using the immunoSEQ Assay, a bias-controlled multiplex PCR. As for the original processing: Nucleated cell counts per sample were estimated from amplification of reference gene primers within the assay. To quantify the absolute abundance of each unique TCRbeta CDR3 rearrangement, sequence reads were collapsed and filtered. For each sample, productive Simpson clonality was calculated as the square root of Simpson's diversity index over productive rearrangements. TCRdb provides this immuneACCESS table in a form limited to in-frame rearrangements. Some clones are lacking; in checked studies, under half of them reflect an unresolved V gene, and why the rest are absent is not known. The V and J calls and the clone size are those of that table, but D and trimming were determined from the DNA. Within this sample are hundreds of thousands of clones, with about 88% of them counted one time only. Over 8% of the sample rests with the top ten.

Of note for this clone: The specificity of this receptor is unknown. One base away there is no much larger clone; base qualities are not given.

The CDR3 numbers 16 residues from cysteine through phenylalanine. Only the CDR3 region is kept as DNA, spanning 48 bases read in frame from base 1. The germline V end is reduced by 2 bases and the J end by 4 bases; junction bases left unmatched: 10. The germline V gene gives CDR1 as SGHTA and CDR2 as FQGNSA. The source is a woman in her 40s who had recovered from COVID-19. The sample consisted of PBMCs or T cells enriched from blood (not recorded which). The rearranged segments are TRBV7-2 and TRBJ2-7, with 8 junctional bases fitting TRBD2. The DNA is as follows: TGTGCCAGCAGCTTACTGCCGGGAGGGTTGGGGTACGAGCAGTACTTC. Its protein product is CASSLLPGGLGYEQYF.